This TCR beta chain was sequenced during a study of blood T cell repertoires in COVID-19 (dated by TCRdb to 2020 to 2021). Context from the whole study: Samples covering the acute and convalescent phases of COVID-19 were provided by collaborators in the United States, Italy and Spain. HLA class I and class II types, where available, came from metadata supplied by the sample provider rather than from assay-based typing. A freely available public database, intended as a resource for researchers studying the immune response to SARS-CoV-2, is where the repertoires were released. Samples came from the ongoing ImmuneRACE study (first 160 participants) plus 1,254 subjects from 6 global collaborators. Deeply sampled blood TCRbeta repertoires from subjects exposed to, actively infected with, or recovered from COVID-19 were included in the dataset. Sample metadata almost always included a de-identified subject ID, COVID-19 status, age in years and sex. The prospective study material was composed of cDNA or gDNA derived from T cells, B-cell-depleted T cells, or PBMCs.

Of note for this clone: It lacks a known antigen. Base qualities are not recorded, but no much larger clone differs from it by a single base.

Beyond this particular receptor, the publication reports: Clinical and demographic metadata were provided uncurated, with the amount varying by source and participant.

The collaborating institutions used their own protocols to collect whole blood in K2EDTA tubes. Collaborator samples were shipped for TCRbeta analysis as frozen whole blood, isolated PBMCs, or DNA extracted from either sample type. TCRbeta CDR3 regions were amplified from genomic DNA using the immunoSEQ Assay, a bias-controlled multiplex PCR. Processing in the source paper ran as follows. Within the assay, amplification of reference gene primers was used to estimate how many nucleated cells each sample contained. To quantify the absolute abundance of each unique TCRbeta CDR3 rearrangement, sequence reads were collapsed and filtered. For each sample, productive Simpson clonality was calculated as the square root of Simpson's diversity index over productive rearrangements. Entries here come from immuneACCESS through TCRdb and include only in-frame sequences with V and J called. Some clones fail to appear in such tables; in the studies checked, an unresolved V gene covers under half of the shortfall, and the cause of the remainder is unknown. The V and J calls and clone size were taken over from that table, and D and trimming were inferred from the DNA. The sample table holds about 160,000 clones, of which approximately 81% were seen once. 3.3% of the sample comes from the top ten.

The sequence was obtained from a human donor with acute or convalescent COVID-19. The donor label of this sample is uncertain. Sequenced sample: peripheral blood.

The DNA sequence is as follows: TGTGCCAGCAGCCCGGACAGACAGACCTCTTTAAATGAAAAACTGTTTTTT. It translates as CASSPDRQTSLNEKLFF. Here the chain combines TRBV7-8 and TRBJ1-4, and possibly TRBD1, on 6 matching bases. The cysteine opens and the phenylalanine closes a CDR3 of 17 amino acids. Only the CDR3 region is kept as DNA, spanning 51 bases read in frame from base 1. Between the V and J ends, shortened by 5 bases and 5 bases respectively, the junction contains 21 bases. CDR1 and CDR2, per the germline V gene, are SGHVS and FQNEAQ.